This passage covers 14 T cell receptor beta chains from one sample sequenced in a study of neurological immune-mediated disorders. MiXCR, run by TCRdb on the 5' RACE reads, gives a single entry per CDR3 protein. The table lists 30,000 to 50,000 distinct CDR3 sequences, around 7.2% of them singletons. The source material was CD4+ T cells from blood. The receptors come from a man aged 45-65 years in good health.

This clonotype was counted many times. The chain employs TRBV5-1 and TRBJ2-3; D is unresolved. Germline V CDR1 and CDR2: SGHRS, YFSETQ. Trimming removed 4 bases at V and 7 bases at J, with 10 bases between. This CDR3 contains 12 residues. CDR3 loop: CASSVESHTQYF. DNA for the CDR3: TGCGCCAGCAGCGTGGAAAGTCATACGCAGTATTTT.

This clonotype appeared many times. The V and J genes are TRBV5-1 and TRBJ2-1, with TRBD1 identical over 7 bases. V was clipped by 2 bases and J by 9 bases; unmatched bases: 14. Germline CDR1 and CDR2: SGHRS and YFSETQ. There are 16 residues in the CDR3. CDR3 in amino acids: CASSLATGVGVSEQFF. Written as DNA, the CDR3 is TGCGCCAGCAGCTTAGCTACAGGGGTCGGGGTTAGTGAGCAGTTCTTC. The full variable domain, rest sourced from reference TRBV5-1 and TRBJ2-1, is KAGVTQTPRYLIKTRGQQVTLSCSPISGHRSVSWYQQTPGQGLQFLFEYFSETQRNKGNFPGRFSGRQFSNSRSEMNVSTLELGDSALYLCASSLATGVGVSEQFFGPGTRLTVL.

This clonotype was counted at least ten times. The gene calls are TRBV7-3 and TRBJ2-3; 13 nucleotides line up with TRBD2. Trimming cost V 4 bases and J 3 bases; bases outside gene matches: 4. CDR1 and CDR2 from the germline V gene are SGHTA and FQGTGA. The length of the CDR3 is 16 residues. CDR3 residues: CASSSGLAGLTDTQYF. In DNA, the CDR3 is TGTGCCAGCAGCTCGGGACTAGCGGGACTGACAGATACGCAGTATTTT.

This clonotype was recorded at least ten times. The rearrangement uses TRBV7-2 and TRBJ2-7, with 7 bases fitting TRBD2. In germline, CDR1 is SGHTA, CDR2 FQGNSA. V dropped 3 bases and J dropped 4; count of bases not matched to a gene: 9. The CDR3 is 15 amino acids. CDR3 sequence (DNA): TGTGCCAGCAGCTTTCGCCGCGGGAGAAATTACGAGCAGTACTTC. Encoded protein: CASSFRRGRNYEQYF.

As for this clonotype: The junction differs from germline at one of its ends, possibly a read error. V and J are TRBV7-2 and TRBJ2-3, with 11 positions matching TRBD2. Germline-derived CDR1 and CDR2 are SGHTA and FQGNSA. The CDR3 runs 16 residues. The CDR3 DNA sequence: TGTGACAGCAGCTCAACTAGCGGGGGTGGGGCGGATACGCAGTATTTT. Translated, it gives CDSSSTSGGGADTQYF.

At least ten counts were recorded for this clonotype. The V and J genes are TRBV11-2 and TRBJ2-1; 8 bases are a match to TRBD2. CDR1 is SGHAT, CDR2 FQNNGV, per germline. CDR3 size: 14 residues. V trimming: 4 bases; J trimming: 7 bases; junction bases outside the gene matches: 6. The CDR3 coding sequence is TGTGCCAGCAGCTCCATAGCGGGAAGAAATGAGCAGTTCTTC. Amino acids: CASSSIAGRNEQFF.

The sample holds many counts of this clonotype. V is TRBV7-2 and J is TRBJ2-5, with D possibly TRBD2 on 6 matching bases. The germline V gene has CDR1 SGHTA and CDR2 FQGNSA. Trimming removed 3 bases from V and 4 bases from J, with 15 bases in between. There are 15 residues in the CDR3. This CDR3 is CASSFLGRERETQYF. The CDR3 DNA is TGTGCCAGCAGCTTCCTAGGACGGGAGAGAGAGACCCAGTACTTC.

There are many counts of this clonotype. The rearrangement joins TRBV20-1 to TRBJ2-1; TRBD1 or TRBD2 may be the D gene (5 bases each). Germline CDR1 is DFQATT and CDR2 is SNEGSKA (reference sequence). The CDR3 contains 14 residues. Trimming took 1 base from V and 0 from J, leaving 7 bases between them. Written as DNA, the CDR3 is TGCAGTGCTAGAGGGGGGAGCTCCTACAATGAGCAGTTCTTC. Amino acids: CSARGGSSYNEQFF.

V is TRBV20-1 and J is TRBJ2-3; no clear D gene. CDR1 is DFQATT and CDR2 is SNEGSKA in the germline V gene (reference sequence). V lost 1 base, J lost 2 bases, and 13 bases lay in between. This CDR3 region has 15 residues. CDR3 bases: TGCAGTGCTAGAGTGGGTCGGGCACCCACAGATACGCAGTATTTT. It specifies CSARVGRAPTDTQYF.

This clonotype appeared many times. The rearrangement uses TRBV7-2 and TRBJ2-1; TRBD2 matches 9 bases. With V trimmed by 5 bases and J by 8 bases, 13 bases remained unmatched. There are 16 residues in the CDR3. Germline V CDR1 and CDR2: SGHTA, FQGNSA. CDR3 region: CASSPGGSGGIHEQFF. CDR3 sequence (DNA): TGTGCCAGCAGCCCCGGCGGTAGCGGGGGTATCCATGAGCAGTTCTTC.

There are many counts of this clonotype. The J gene is TRBJ2-5, the V gene TRBV5-6; 8 bases agree with TRBD1. The CDR3 is 16 amino acids. Germline CDR1 reads SGHDT; CDR2 reads YYEEEE. Trimming cost V 4 bases and J 2 bases; bases outside gene matches: 10. As DNA, the CDR3 is TGTGCCAGCAGCGAATACGGGACAGGCCAACAAGAGACCCAGTACTTC. Translation gives CASSEYGTGQQETQYF.

A remark on this clonotype: At one of its ends the junction is not consistent with the germline gene, which may arise from a read error. V and J are TRBV28 and TRBJ2-5, with 10 bases that match TRBD1. CDR1 and CDR2 (germline): MDHEN, SYDVKM. The length of the CDR3 is 14 residues. The CDR3 here is CPSSPDRGWETQYF. CDR3 sequence (DNA): TGTCCCAGCAGTCCGGACAGGGGGTGGGAGACCCAGTACTTC.

This clonotype was observed many times. The V gene is TRBV10-3, the J gene TRBJ2-3, with TRBD2 matching 8 bases. V lost 10 bases, J lost 0 bases, and 12 bases stayed unmatched. The CDR3 totals 16 residues. Germline assignment: CDR1 ENHRY and CDR2 SYGVKD. The CDR3 nucleotides are TGTGCCACCTTAGGGCGGGGGGAACGAAGCACAGATACGCAGTATTTT. It translates to CATLGRGERSTDTQYF.

Ten or more counts support this clonotype. The chain links TRBV5-1 to TRBJ2-7; 11 bases are a match to TRBD2. Germline CDR1 is SGHRS and CDR2 is YFSETQ. V lost 0 bases and J lost 5; bases outside the gene matches: 7. The CDR3 runs to 16 residues. The CDR3 DNA reads TGCGCCAGCAGCTTGGGTAGCGGGAGGGCTAACGACGAGCAGTACTTC. Residues: CASSLGSGRANDEQYF.